Following are 3 T cell receptor beta chains from one sample sequenced in a study of cytomegalovirus exposure and HLA in healthy donors. Profiled with immunoSEQ multiplex PCR; TCRdb holds only in-frame clones, not every one. The sample records about 220,000 clones, roughly 88% being singletons. The sample consisted of PBMCs. The receptors come from a young woman in good health and CMV-seronegative.

V is TRBV7-6 and J is TRBJ2-5; TRBD2 matches at 10 bases. CDR3 length: 14 amino acids. The J segment lost 5 bases and the V segment lost 5 bases, leaving 5 bases of the junction unmatched. Looked up from germline, CDR1 is SGHVS and CDR2 is FNYEAQ. The CDR3 bases are TGTGCCAGCAGCAGTAGCGGGAGGTTGGAGACCCAGTACTTC. Amino acids: CASSSSGRLETQYF.

This clone was seen a single time. The J gene is TRBJ2-1, the V gene TRBV28, with 13 bases aligning to TRBD2. V shed 8 bases and J 0 bases; nucleotides not matched to a gene: 7. The germline gives CDR1 MDHEN, CDR2 SYDVKM. There are 17 residues in the CDR3. The DNA for the CDR3 is TGTGCCAGCGGGACTAGCGGGAAGTACCGCTCCTACAATGAGCAGTTCTTC. Protein product: CASGTSGKYRSYNEQFF.

The chain combines TRBV6-1 with TRBJ2-7; tentative D call: TRBD2 (5 bases). The germline gives CDR1 MNHNS, CDR2 SASEGT. This CDR3 contains 13 residues. V lost 6 bases, J lost 2 bases, and 11 bases lay in between. The CDR3 sequence is CASREVPTYEQYF. The CDR3 DNA reads as TGTGCCAGCAGGGAGGTTCCGACCTACGAGCAGTACTTC.